This entry concerns a single T cell receptor (beta chain). These data are taken from a study of blood T cell repertoires in COVID-19. The overall study: Both acute and convalescent COVID-19 samples were obtained from the United States, Italy and Spain. The cDNA or gDNA used as material had been derived from T cells, B-cell-depleted T cells, or PBMCs.

With 7 bases clipped from V and 0 bases from J, the junction kept 10 bases outside the gene matches. Germline CDR1 reads SNHLY; CDR2 reads FYNNEI. CDR3 length equals 16 residues. Original analysis: Cell counts per sample came from amplifying reference gene primers. TCRdb keeps only in-frame clones here, not all; method: immunoSEQ multiplex PCR. V, J and clone size are those of that table, while D and trimming were read from the DNA. The profile covers about 350,000 clones, with roughly nine tenths appearing a single time and 3% to 4.5% taken by the ten largest. Followed over time, Seattle patients had been enrolled while infection was active.

The sequenced sample consisted of peripheral blood. The TCR originated in a woman aged 60-70 years with COVID-19, enrolled during active disease. This chain joins TRBV2 and TRBJ2-3, with 7 positions matching TRBD1. The chain's CDR3 is CASIYYRDSSTDTQYF. The CDR3 nucleotides are TGTGCCAGCATATATTACCGGGACAGTAGCACAGATACGCAGTATTTT.